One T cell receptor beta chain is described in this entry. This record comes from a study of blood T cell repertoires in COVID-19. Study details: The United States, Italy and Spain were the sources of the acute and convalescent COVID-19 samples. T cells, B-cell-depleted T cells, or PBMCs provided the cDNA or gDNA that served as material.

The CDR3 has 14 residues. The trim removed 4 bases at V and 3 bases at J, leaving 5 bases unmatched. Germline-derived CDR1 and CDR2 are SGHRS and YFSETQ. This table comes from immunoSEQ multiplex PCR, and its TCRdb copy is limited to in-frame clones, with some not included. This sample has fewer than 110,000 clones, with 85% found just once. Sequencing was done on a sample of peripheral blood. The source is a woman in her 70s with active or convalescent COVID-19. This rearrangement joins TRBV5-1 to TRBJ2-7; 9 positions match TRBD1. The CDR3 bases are TGCGCCAGCAGCCGGGACAGGGCAGACTACGAGCAGTACTTC. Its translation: CASSRDRADYEQYF.